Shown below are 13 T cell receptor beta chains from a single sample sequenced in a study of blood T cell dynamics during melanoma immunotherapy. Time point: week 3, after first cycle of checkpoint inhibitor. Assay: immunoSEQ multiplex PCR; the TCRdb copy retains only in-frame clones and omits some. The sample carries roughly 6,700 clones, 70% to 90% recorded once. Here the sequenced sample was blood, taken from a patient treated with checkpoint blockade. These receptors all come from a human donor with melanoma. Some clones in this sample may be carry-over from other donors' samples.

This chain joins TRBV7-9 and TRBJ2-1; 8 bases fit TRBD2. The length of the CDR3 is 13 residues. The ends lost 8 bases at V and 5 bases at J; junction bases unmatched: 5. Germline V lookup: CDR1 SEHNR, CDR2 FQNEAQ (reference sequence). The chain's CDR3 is CASRELADNEQFF. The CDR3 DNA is TGTGCCAGCCGTGAACTAGCGGACAATGAGCAGTTCTTC.

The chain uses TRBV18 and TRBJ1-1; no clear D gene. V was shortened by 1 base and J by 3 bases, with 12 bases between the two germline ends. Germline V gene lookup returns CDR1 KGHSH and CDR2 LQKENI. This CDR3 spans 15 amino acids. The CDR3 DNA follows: TGTGCCAGCTCACCACTGGAACTTAGGGACACTGAAGCTTTCTTT. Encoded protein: CASSPLELRDTEAFF.

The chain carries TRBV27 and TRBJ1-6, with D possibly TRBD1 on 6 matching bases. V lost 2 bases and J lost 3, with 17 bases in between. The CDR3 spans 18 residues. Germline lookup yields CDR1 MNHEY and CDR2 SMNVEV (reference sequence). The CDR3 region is CASSLQGPHLYYNSPLHF. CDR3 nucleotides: TGTGCCAGCAGTTTACAGGGGCCCCATTTATACTATAATTCACCCCTCCACTTT.

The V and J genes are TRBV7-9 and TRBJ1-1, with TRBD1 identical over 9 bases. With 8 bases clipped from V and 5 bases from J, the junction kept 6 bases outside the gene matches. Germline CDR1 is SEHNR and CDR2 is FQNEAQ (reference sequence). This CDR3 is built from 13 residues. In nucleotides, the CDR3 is TGTGCCAGCCTACGGGACAGGGATACTGAAGCTTTCTTT. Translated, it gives CASLRDRDTEAFF.

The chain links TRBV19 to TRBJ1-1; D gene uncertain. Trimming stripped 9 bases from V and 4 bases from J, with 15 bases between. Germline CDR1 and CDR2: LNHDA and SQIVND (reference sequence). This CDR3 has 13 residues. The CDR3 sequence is CASLSSWGTEAFF. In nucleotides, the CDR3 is TGTGCCAGCCTCTCCAGCTGGGGCACTGAAGCTTTCTTT.

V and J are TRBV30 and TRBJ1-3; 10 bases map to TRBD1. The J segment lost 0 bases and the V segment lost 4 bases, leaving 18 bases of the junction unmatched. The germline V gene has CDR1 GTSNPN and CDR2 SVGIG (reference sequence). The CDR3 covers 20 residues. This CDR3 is CAWTQRTGTGDLSSGNTIYF. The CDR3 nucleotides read TGTGCCTGGACGCAAAGGACCGGGACAGGGGACCTTAGCTCTGGAAACACCATATATTTT.

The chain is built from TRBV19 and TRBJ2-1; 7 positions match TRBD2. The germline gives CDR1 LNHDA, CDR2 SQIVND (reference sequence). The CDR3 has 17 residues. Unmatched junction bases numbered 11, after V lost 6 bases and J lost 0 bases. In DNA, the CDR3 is TGTGCCAGTAGGAGGCTAGCGGATCATAGCTCCTACAATGAGCAGTTCTTC. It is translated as CASRRLADHSSYNEQFF.

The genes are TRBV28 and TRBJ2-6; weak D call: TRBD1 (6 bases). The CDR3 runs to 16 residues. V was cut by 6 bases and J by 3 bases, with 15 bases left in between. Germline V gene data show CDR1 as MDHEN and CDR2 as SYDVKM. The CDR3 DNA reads TGTGCCAGCAGAAATCACAGGGCTGGTGGGGCCAACGTCCTGACTTTC. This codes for CASRNHRAGGANVLTF.

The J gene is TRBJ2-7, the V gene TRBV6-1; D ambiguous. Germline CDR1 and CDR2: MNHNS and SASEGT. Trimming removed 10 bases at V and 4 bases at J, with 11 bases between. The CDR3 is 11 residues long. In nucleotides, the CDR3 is TGTGCCACCTCATCACCATACGAGCAGTACTTC. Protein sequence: CATSSPYEQYF.

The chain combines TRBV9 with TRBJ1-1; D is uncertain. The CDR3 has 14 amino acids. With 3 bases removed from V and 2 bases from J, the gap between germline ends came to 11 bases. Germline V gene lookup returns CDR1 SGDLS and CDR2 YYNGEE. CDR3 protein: CASSAVTINTEAFF. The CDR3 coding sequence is TGTGCCAGCAGCGCCGTGACTATCAACACTGAAGCTTTCTTT.

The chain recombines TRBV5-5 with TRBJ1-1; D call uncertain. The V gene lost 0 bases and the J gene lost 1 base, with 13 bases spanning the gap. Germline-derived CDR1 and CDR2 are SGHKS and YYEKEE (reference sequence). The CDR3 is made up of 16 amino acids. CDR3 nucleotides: TGTGCCAGCAGCTTGGCCCCAGGACGATCGAACACTGAAGCTTTCTTT. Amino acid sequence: CASSLAPGRSNTEAFF. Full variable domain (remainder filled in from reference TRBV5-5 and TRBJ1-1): DAGVTQSPTHLIKTRGQQVTLRCSPISGHKSVSWYQQVLGQGPQFIFQYYEKEERGRGNFPDRFSARQFPNYSSELNVNALLLGDSALYLCASSLAPGRSNTEAFFGQGTRLTVV.

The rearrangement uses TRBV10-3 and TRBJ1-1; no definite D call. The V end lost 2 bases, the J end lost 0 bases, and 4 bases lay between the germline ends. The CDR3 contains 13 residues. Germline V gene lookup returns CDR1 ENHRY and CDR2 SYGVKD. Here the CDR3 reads CAISELLNTEAFF. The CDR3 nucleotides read TGTGCCATCAGTGAGCTGCTGAACACTGAAGCTTTCTTT.

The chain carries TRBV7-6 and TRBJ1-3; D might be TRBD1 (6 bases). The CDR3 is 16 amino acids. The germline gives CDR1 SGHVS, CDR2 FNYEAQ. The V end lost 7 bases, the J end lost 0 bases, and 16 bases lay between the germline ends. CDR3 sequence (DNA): TGTGCCAGCACCCGCGGCGGGACAAGCTCTGGAAACACCATATATTTT. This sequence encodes CASTRGGTSSGNTIYF.